This TCR beta chain was sequenced in a study of blood T cell repertoires in COVID-19. Whole-study context: The origin of the acute and convalescent COVID-19 samples was the United States, Italy and Spain.

The V gene's germline CDR1 is LNHNV and CDR2 YYDKDF (reference sequence). J lost 1 base, V lost 1 base, and 13 bases had no gene match. This CDR3 contains 21 residues. Followed over time, Seattle patients had been enrolled while infection was active. Assay used: immunoSEQ multiplex PCR; TCRdb lists only in-frame clones, some missing. The table includes some 300,000 clones, approximately 90% detected once. The clonotype was recovered from a woman aged 45-65 years with COVID-19, enrolled during active disease. The sequencing sample was made of peripheral blood. The genes are TRBV15 and TRBJ2-7, with 16 nucleotides matching TRBD2. CDR3: CATSRVGPGLAGGKQSYEQYF. CDR3 sequence (DNA): TGTGCCACCAGCAGAGTAGGACCGGGACTAGCGGGAGGGAAGCAATCCTACGAGCAGTACTTC. Full variable domain (remainder filled in from reference TRBV15 and TRBJ2-7): DAMVIQNPRYQVTQFGKPVTLSCSQTLNHNVMYWYQQKSSQAPKLLFHYYDKDFNNEADTPDNFQSRRPNTSFCFLDIRSPGLGDTAMYLCATSRVGPGLAGGKQSYEQYFGPGTRLTVT.